This TCR beta chain was retrieved from a study of cytomegalovirus exposure and HLA in healthy donors. Study at large: The approximately 670 first-cohort repertoires and the 95 to 150 validation repertoires shared the same platform, a later analysis reported.

This CDR3 comprises 14 residues. CDR1 and CDR2 from the germline V gene are MDHEN and SYDVKM. V was shortened by 4 bases and J by 1 base, with 9 bases between the two germline ends. Method: immunoSEQ multiplex PCR; TCRdb's copy keeps in-frame clones and lacks some. The repertoire holds about 160,000 clones, roughly nine tenths seen once, with approximately 5% in the top ten. The TCR sequence derives from a woman between 25 and 40 years old in good health and CMV-seronegative. The specimen sequenced was PBMCs. The chain joins TRBV28 to TRBJ2-3; D is undetermined. The CDR3 region has the DNA TGTGCCAGCAGTTCGGAGATCGGCACAGATACGCAGTATTTT. It yields the protein CASSSEIGTDTQYF.